Shown below are 25 T cell receptor beta chains from a single sample sequenced in a study of pediatric ulcerative colitis. Clones were sequenced by immunoSEQ multiplex PCR, and TCRdb holds only the in-frame ones, with some missing. The table includes more than 50,000 clones, just over 75% detected once. The material sequenced was blood. These receptors were obtained from a boy between 10 and 17 years old with moderate ulcerative colitis.

This chain links TRBV6-5 with TRBJ2-5, with TRBD2 identical over 8 bases. Germline loops: CDR1 MNHEY, CDR2 SVGAGI. This CDR3 has 13 residues. V dropped 5 bases and J dropped 5; count of bases not matched to a gene: 4. The CDR3 reads CASSPGLAETQYF. For the CDR3, the DNA is TGTGCCAGCAGTCCCGGACTAGCTGAGACCCAGTACTTC.

V and J are TRBV18 and TRBJ2-7, with 9 bases lining up with TRBD1. Unmatched junction bases numbered 8, after V lost 5 bases and J lost 0 bases. Germline CDR1 KGHSH, CDR2 LQKENI. This CDR3 comprises 16 residues. The DNA for the CDR3 is TGTGCCAGCTCAGTAAGGACAGGGGACTCCTCCTACGAGCAGTACTTC. Amino acids: CASSVRTGDSSYEQYF.

The rearrangement joins TRBV7-8 to TRBJ1-2; D is possibly TRBD1 (6 bases). The CDR3 length is 15 residues. Trimming pared 4 bases from V and 0 bases from J, leaving 12 bases between. Germline V gene data show CDR1 as SGHVS and CDR2 as FQNEAQ. CDR3 amino acids: CASSSVRTANYGYTF. The DNA of the CDR3 is TGTGCCAGCAGCTCCGTTAGGACAGCTAACTATGGCTACACCTTC.

Of note for this clone: The sample carries other DNA sequences with the same CDR3. V is TRBV2 and J is TRBJ2-7; 8 bases are shared with TRBD1. J was trimmed by 2 bases and V by 9 bases; bases with no gene match: 3. Per germline, CDR1 SNHLY and CDR2 FYNNEI. This CDR3 spans 12 amino acids. The CDR3 nucleotides read TGTGCCAGTTCGGACAGGGCCTACGAGCAGTACTTC. As protein: CASSDRAYEQYF.

The chain has TRBV28 and TRBJ1-1, with D unclear. CDR1 and CDR2 from the germline V gene are MDHEN and SYDVKM. V was shortened by 5 bases and J by 4 bases, with 26 bases between the two germline ends. The CDR3 consists of 18 residues. The CDR3 is CASSPPGGPVIRGTEAFF. The CDR3 nucleotides read TGTGCCAGCAGTCCACCGGGAGGTCCGGTTATTCGTGGCACTGAAGCTTTCTTT.

The CDR3 nucleotides are TGCGCCAGCAGCTTGGCTGGGGGTTATTCACCCCTCCACTTT. This codes for CASSLAGGYSPLHF. V is TRBV5-1 and J is TRBJ1-6; a possible D gene is TRBD1 (5 bases). Trimming stripped 0 bases from V and 8 bases from J, with 9 bases between. Per germline, CDR1 SGHRS and CDR2 YFSETQ. The CDR3 spans 14 residues.

The rearrangement links TRBV13 to TRBJ2-3, with 7 positions matching TRBD2. The V and J ends lost 1 base and 1 base, in that order; junction bases with no gene match: 8. Germline values: CDR1 PRHDT, CDR2 FYEKMQ (reference sequence). This CDR3 spans 17 amino acids. CDR3: CASSLVGGSKGTDTQYF. CDR3 bases: TGTGCCAGCAGCTTAGTCGGCGGGAGTAAGGGCACAGATACGCAGTATTTT.

The table lists this clone with a count of one. This chain uses TRBV7-2 with TRBJ2-3, with 14 positions matching TRBD2. V was pared by 6 bases and J by 4 bases, with 9 bases of the junction left unmatched. The CDR3 is made up of 17 amino acids. Germline CDR1 SGHTA, CDR2 FQGNSA. The CDR3 nucleotides read TGTGCCAGCAGACAGACTAGCGGGAGGGGATTGGCAGATACGCAGTATTTT. Its translation is CASRQTSGRGLADTQYF.

V is TRBV28 and J is TRBJ2-2, with TRBD1 identical over 7 bases. This CDR3 spans 15 amino acids. Germline-derived CDR1 and CDR2 are MDHEN and SYDVKM. Unmatched junction bases numbered 9, after V lost 6 bases and J lost 5 bases. The CDR3 loop is CASSLIQQGTGELFF. Here the CDR3 DNA reads TGTGCCAGCAGCCTTATTCAACAGGGGACCGGGGAGCTGTTTTTT. Full variable domain (outside the CDR3, taken from reference TRBV28 and TRBJ2-2): DVKVTQSSRYLVKRTGEKVFLECVQDMDHENMFWYRQDPGLGLRLIYFSYDVKMKEKGDIPEGYSVSREKKERFSLILESASTNQTSMYLCASSLIQQGTGELFFGEGSRLTVL.

V gene TRBV19 combines with J gene TRBJ2-3, with D tentatively TRBD1 (5 bases). Germline V CDR1 and CDR2: LNHDA, SQIVND (reference sequence). CDR3 length equals 13 residues. Trimming shortened V by 1 base and J by 5 bases, and 7 bases separated the two germline ends. As DNA, the CDR3 is TGTGCCAGTAGTATAGGGACACAAGATACGCAGTATTTT. Its protein product is CASSIGTQDTQYF.

This chain uses TRBV6-1 with TRBJ2-7; the match to TRBD1 covers 8 bases. Germline trimming cut 5 bases from V and 11 bases from J; bases unmatched to any gene: 8. The CDR3 consists of 12 residues. Germline V gene lookup returns CDR1 MNHNS and CDR2 SASEGT. The CDR3 here is CASSTTRDRKYF. In DNA form, the CDR3 reads TGTGCCAGCAGTACCACACGGGACAGGAAGTACTTC.

This clone was recorded only once. This chain connects TRBV5-4 to TRBJ2-7; possibly TRBD2 for D (5 bases). V lost 5 bases and J lost 4, with 13 bases in between. The CDR3 covers 13 residues. Germline loops: CDR1 SGHNT, CDR2 YYREEE (reference sequence). The CDR3 DNA sequence: TGTGCCAGCAGTTACGGGATAGAATACGAGCAGTACTTC. Residues: CASSYGIEYEQYF.

The J gene is TRBJ1-2, the V gene TRBV7-9, with TRBD1 identical over 7 bases. Germline V gene data show CDR1 as SEHNR and CDR2 as FQNEAQ (reference sequence). With 5 bases clipped from V and 1 base from J, the junction kept 7 bases outside the gene matches. This CDR3 has 15 residues. CDR3: CASSDWTGGNYGYTF. CDR3 coding DNA: TGTGCCAGCAGCGATTGGACAGGTGGTAACTATGGCTACACCTTC.

Written as DNA, the CDR3 is TGCAGCGTGATGGGTACGACAGGGAATGAAAAACTGTTTTTT. It encodes CSVMGTTGNEKLFF. The rearrangement uses TRBV29-1 and TRBJ1-4; TRBD1 agrees at 7 bases. V dropped 6 bases and J dropped 5; count of bases not matched to a gene: 9. Germline assignment: CDR1 SQVTM and CDR2 ANQGSEA. CDR3 size: 14 residues.

The rearrangement joins TRBV13 to TRBJ2-2; D is possibly TRBD2 (5 bases). There are 17 residues in the CDR3. The V gene lost 5 bases and the J gene lost 1 base, with 17 bases spanning the gap. Germline CDR1 is PRHDT and CDR2 is FYEKMQ (reference sequence). CDR3 region: CASSPPGEPQNTGELFF. DNA for the CDR3: TGTGCCAGCAGCCCCCCCGGGGAGCCCCAGAACACCGGGGAGCTGTTTTTT.

The count of this clone is one. The J gene is TRBJ2-1, the V gene TRBV19; D possibly corresponds to TRBD2 (7 bases). Germline loops: CDR1 LNHDA, CDR2 SQIVND (reference sequence). Trimming took off 7 bases at V and 3 bases at J, with 13 bases between the two ends. This CDR3 is 14 amino acids long. The DNA of the CDR3 is TGTGCCAGTATGGGGGGGGCTTACTACAATGAGCAGTTCTTC. As protein: CASMGGAYYNEQFF. Drawing the rest from reference TRBV19 and TRBJ2-1, the complete variable domain is DGGITQSPKYLFRKEGQNVTLSCEQNLNHDAMYWYRQDPGQGLRLIYYSQIVNDFQKGDIAEGYSVSREKKESFPLTVTSAQKNPTAFYLCASMGGAYYNEQFFGPGTRLTVL.

The chain links TRBV7-9 to TRBJ1-1; no definite D call. In germline, CDR1 is SEHNR, CDR2 FQNEAQ (reference sequence). The CDR3 has 16 residues. V was trimmed by 3 bases and J by 4 bases, leaving 18 bases between them. The CDR3 loop is CASSLPTPLKGTEAFF. For the CDR3, the DNA is TGTGCCAGCAGCTTGCCGACTCCTCTGAAGGGCACTGAAGCTTTCTTT.

As concerns this clone: This specimen includes other DNA sequences encoding the same CDR3. V is TRBV4-2 and J is TRBJ1-2, with D possibly being TRBD1 (5 bases). The CDR3 extends over 15 amino acids. Germline V gives CDR1 LGHNA, CDR2 YNFKEQ. V was shortened by 1 base and J by 1 base, with 10 bases between the two germline ends. This CDR3 is CASSQVDRVNYGYTF. The DNA of the CDR3 is TGTGCCAGCAGCCAAGTTGACAGAGTTAACTATGGCTACACCTTC.

The J gene is TRBJ2-1, the V gene TRBV7-2; D is perhaps TRBD2 (6 bases). The V end was cut by 5 bases, the J end by 5 bases, with 13 bases between. CDR3 length: 14 amino acids. From germline, CDR1 is SGHTA and CDR2 FQGNSA. CDR3: CASSAGLLDNEQFF. The CDR3 DNA reads as TGTGCCAGCAGCGCGGGACTTTTAGACAATGAGCAGTTCTTC. The complete variable domain, with remaining parts taken from reference TRBV7-2 and TRBJ2-1, reads GAGVSQSPSNKVTEKGKDVELRCDPISGHTALYWYRQSLGQGLEFLIYFQGNSAPDKSGLPSDRFSAERTGGSVSTLTIQRTQQEDSAVYLCASSAGLLDNEQFFGPGTRLTVL.

This clone was found a few times. The chain carries TRBV4-1 and TRBJ1-2; TRBD1 is a possible D gene (6 bases). Trimming pared 0 bases from V and 8 bases from J, leaving 16 bases between. Germline V lookup: CDR1 MGHRA, CDR2 YSYEKL. This CDR3 is built from 15 residues. The CDR3 DNA reads as TGCGCCAGCAGCCAAGAGGGAGGACAGATTGACGGCTACACCTTC. This sequence encodes CASSQEGGQIDGYTF.

The gene calls are TRBV7-2 and TRBJ1-5; 8 bases are shared with TRBD1. This CDR3 region has 13 residues. After removal of 4 bases from V and 7 bases from J, the junction contained 3 bases not matched to a gene. Looked up from germline, CDR1 is SGHTA and CDR2 is FQGNSA. CDR3 in amino acids: CASSSDREQPQHF. CDR3 nucleotides: TGTGCCAGCAGCTCGGACAGGGAGCAGCCCCAGCATTTT.

The chain couples TRBV18 to TRBJ1-5; D not resolved. The CDR3 length is 14 residues. Between the trimmed V and J ends, which lost 5 bases and 5 bases, there was a span of 13 bases. CDR1 KGHSH and CDR2 LQKENI come from the germline V gene. Here the CDR3 DNA reads TGTGCCAGCTCAAGTGATACGGGTGATCAGCCCCAGCATTTT. Translating gives CASSSDTGDQPQHF. The entire variable domain, with the rest obtained from reference TRBV18 and TRBJ1-5, is as follows: NAGVMQNPRHLVRRRGQEARLRCSPMKGHSHVYWYRQLPEEGLKFMVYLQKENIIDESGMPKERFSAEFPKEGPSILRIQQVVRGDSAAYFCASSSDTGDQPQHFGDGTRLSIL.

The V gene is TRBV7-6, the J gene TRBJ2-7, with 9 bases lining up with TRBD1. Trimming removed 4 bases from V and 2 bases from J; junction bases left unmatched: 3. CDR3 size: 14 residues. Germline V CDR1 and CDR2: SGHVS, FNYEAQ. The CDR3 nucleotides are TGTGCCAGCAGCTCAAGACAGGGGGCCTACGAGCAGTACTTC. It is translated as CASSSRQGAYEQYF. The variable domain in full, with the rest retrieved from reference TRBV7-6 and TRBJ2-7, is GAGVSQSPRYKVTKRGQDVALRCDPISGHVSLYWYRQALGQGPEFLTYFNYEAQQDKSGLPNDRFSAERPEGSISTLTIQRTEQRDSAMYRCASSSRQGAYEQYFGPGTRLTVT.

The CDR3 sequence is CASSQDHRPNQPQHF. DNA of the CDR3: TGTGCCAGCAGCCAAGATCACAGGCCCAATCAGCCCCAGCATTTT. The genes are TRBV14 and TRBJ1-5, with D perhaps matching TRBD1 (5 bases). The CDR3 is made up of 15 amino acids. The V and J ends lost 0 bases and 3 bases respectively, with 9 bases between them. CDR1 is SGHDN and CDR2 is FVKESK in the germline V gene.

The chain recombines TRBV5-6 with TRBJ2-2; 8 positions agree with TRBD2. CDR3 length: 14 amino acids. The germline V gene encodes CDR1 SGHDT and CDR2 YYEEEE. The trim removed 2 bases at V and 5 bases at J, leaving 2 bases unmatched. CDR3 sequence (DNA): TGTGCCAGCAGCTTACCGGGGGGGACCGGGGAGCTGTTTTTT. Protein product: CASSLPGGTGELFF.